The 20 T cell receptor beta chains listed next were all sequenced from one sample in a study of response to subunit inactivated influenza vaccine. TCRdb independently ran MiXCR on the RT-PCR reads; one entry per CDR3 protein. The data contain more than 150,000 distinct CDR3 sequences, nearly 9.5% of them singletons. Specimen: non-naive T cells sorted from PBMCs, collected on the day of vaccination. Receptors originate from a man aged 50-59 years who received an inactivated influenza vaccine.

This chain connects TRBV4-3 to TRBJ1-4, with D unresolved. Germline V CDR1 and CDR2: LGHNA, YSLEER. The CDR3 is made up of 15 amino acids. V was shortened by 1 base and J by 4 bases, with 10 bases between the two germline ends. Here the CDR3 reads CASSQAVRLNEKLFF. The CDR3 nucleotides are TGCGCCAGCAGCCAAGCTGTCAGACTTAATGAAAAACTGTTTTTT.

This clonotype showed up just a few times. This rearrangement joins TRBV14 to TRBJ2-1, with TRBD1 identical over 7 bases. Trimming took 4 bases from V and 5 from J; bases not matched to a gene: 8. The germline V gene has CDR1 SGHDN and CDR2 FVKESK. There are 15 residues in the CDR3. The CDR3 sequence: CASSPGQRVDNEQFF. CDR3 DNA sequence: TGTGCCAGCAGCCCGGGACAGAGAGTCGACAATGAGCAGTTCTTC.

The chain uses TRBV27 and TRBJ2-5; D not certain. From germline, CDR1 is MNHEY and CDR2 SMNVEV (reference sequence). The CDR3 spans 14 residues. Trimming shortened V by 6 bases and J by 3 bases, and 14 bases separated the two germline ends. The CDR3 sequence is CASRTRRAEETQYF. The CDR3 DNA reads TGTGCCAGCAGGACCCGACGAGCAGAAGAGACCCAGTACTTC.

This clonotype was counted between two and nine times. The gene calls are TRBV7-2 and TRBJ2-2; D gene ambiguous. The germline V gene has CDR1 SGHTA and CDR2 FQGNSA. This CDR3 is built from 13 residues. The V end was cut by 3 bases, the J end by 5 bases, with 7 bases between. CDR3 in amino acids: CASSFSLTGELFF. The CDR3 region has the DNA TGTGCCAGCAGCTTTTCGTTGACCGGGGAGCTGTTTTTT.

The V and J genes are TRBV28 and TRBJ1-5; possibly TRBD1 for D (5 bases). The length of the CDR3 is 15 residues. Trimming took 5 bases from V and 8 from J, leaving 19 bases between them. Germline assignment: CDR1 MDHEN and CDR2 SYDVKM. The CDR3 DNA reads as TGTGCCAGCAGTCCCGGGTCGGGGCCCTATGAGCCCCAGCATTTT. As protein: CASSPGSGPYEPQHF.

In its sample, this clonotype was seen a few times. V usage is TRBV15 and J usage is TRBJ2-3; no clear D gene. The V and J ends lost 2 bases and 6 bases respectively, with 3 bases between them. The CDR3 is 11 amino acids. CDR1 is LNHNV, CDR2 YYDKDF, per germline (reference sequence). CDR3 region: CATSRQDTQYF. The CDR3 bases are TGTGCCACCAGCAGACAGGATACGCAGTATTTT.

There are a few counts of this clonotype. The V and J genes are TRBV12-3 or TRBV12-4 and TRBJ1-6, with D tentatively TRBD1 (6 bases). The CDR3 is 15 amino acids. The ends were cut back, 4 bases at V and 5 bases at J, with 12 bases in the middle. This CDR3 is CASSSSDRNNSPLHF. The CDR3 DNA reads as TGTGCCAGCAGTTCCTCAGACAGGAATAATTCACCCCTCCACTTT.

This clonotype was seen a few times. V gene TRBV7-2 combines with J gene TRBJ2-5; D is possibly TRBD2 (6 bases). The CDR3 runs to 15 residues. V lost 2 bases and J lost 5, with 15 bases in between. Germline assignment: CDR1 SGHTA and CDR2 FQGNSA. CDR3 loop: CASSLHFQEGETQYF. CDR3 nucleotides: TGTGCCAGCAGCTTACATTTTCAGGAGGGGGAGACCCAGTACTTC.

This chain links TRBV12-3 or TRBV12-4 with TRBJ2-3; unclear D gene. V was trimmed by 3 bases and J by 7 bases, leaving 11 bases between them. The CDR3 has 13 residues. For the CDR3, the DNA is TGTGCCAGCAGTTTGGACCGCCTAAATACGCAGTATTTT. This gives the protein CASSLDRLNTQYF.

In this sample, this clonotype turned up many times. The rearrangement joins TRBV5-1 to TRBJ2-7; the D is unclear. CDR1 and CDR2 from the germline V gene are SGHRS and YFSETQ. The CDR3 has 12 amino acids. Trimming removed 1 base at V and 5 bases at J, with 7 bases between. The CDR3 loop is CASSLLPNEQYF. In nucleotides, the CDR3 is TGCGCCAGCAGCTTGCTACCGAACGAGCAGTACTTC.

There are a few counts of this clonotype. The rearrangement links TRBV20-1 to TRBJ1-6; 7 bases are shared with TRBD1. The junction had 5 bases not matched to a gene; V was cut back by 5 bases and J by 7 bases. This CDR3 spans 13 amino acids. Germline V CDR1 and CDR2: DFQATT, SNEGSKA (reference sequence). CDR3 nucleotide sequence: TGCAGTGCTCGACCACAGGGGAATTCACCCCTCCACTTT. As protein: CSARPQGNSPLHF.

This clonotype was counted between two and nine times. The genes are TRBV27 and TRBJ2-2; 10 bases map to TRBD1. The V and J ends lost 2 bases and 4 bases, in that order; junction bases with no gene match: 7. The CDR3 consists of 17 residues. Germline CDR1 is MNHEY and CDR2 is SMNVEV (reference sequence). The CDR3 here is CASSLDSDRGRTGELFF. The CDR3 bases are TGTGCCAGCAGTTTAGACTCAGACAGGGGGCGCACCGGGGAGCTGTTTTTT.

This clonotype was seen at least ten times. The chain combines TRBV10-2 with TRBJ2-7; 8 nucleotides match TRBD2. The V segment lost 4 bases and the J segment 4 bases; nucleotides outside the gene matches: 9. CDR1 and CDR2 (germline): WSHSY, SAAADI. The CDR3 loop spans 15 amino acids. This chain's CDR3 is CASSAAGALGYEQYF. The CDR3 DNA reads TGCGCCAGCAGTGCAGCGGGAGCCTTGGGTTACGAGCAGTACTTC.

This clonotype was observed many times. This chain connects TRBV7-9 to TRBJ1-1; a possible D gene is TRBD1 (6 bases). The CDR3 is 14 residues long. Germline-derived CDR1 and CDR2 are SEHNR and FQNEAQ (reference sequence). V lost 4 bases, J lost 1 base, and 10 bases lay in between. The CDR3 sequence: CASSSGTQNTEAFF. The CDR3 region has the DNA TGTGCCAGCAGCTCCGGGACACAGAACACTGAAGCTTTCTTT.

This clonotype was seen ten or more times. This chain connects TRBV7-9 to TRBJ2-1; the D call may be TRBD1 or TRBD2 (5 bases each). Germline CDR1 is SEHNR and CDR2 is FQNEAQ (reference sequence). Trimming shortened V by 8 bases and J by 5 bases, and 16 bases separated the two germline ends. The CDR3 runs 14 residues. The CDR3: CASRGLGPNNEQFF. CDR3 DNA sequence: TGTGCCAGCCGCGGACTGGGGCCAAACAATGAGCAGTTCTTC.

This clonotype came up a few times. The gene calls are TRBV10-3 and TRBJ2-5, with 7 nucleotides matching TRBD1. The V and J ends lost 4 bases and 3 bases, in that order; junction bases with no gene match: 2. The length of the CDR3 is 13 residues. Per germline, CDR1 ENHRY and CDR2 SYGVKD. The chain's CDR3 is CAISGGQKETQYF. DNA of the CDR3: TGTGCCATCAGTGGGGGACAGAAAGAGACCCAGTACTTC.

There are a few counts of this clonotype. The chain combines TRBV5-1 with TRBJ1-1, with D possibly being TRBD1 (6 bases). V lost 7 bases to trimming and J lost 9 bases, with 16 bases between them. CDR1 SGHRS and CDR2 YFSETQ come from the germline V gene. The CDR3 sequence is 12 residues long. CDR3 region: CASLQAGGKAFF. CDR3 nucleotide sequence: TGCGCCAGCTTACAAGCTGGGGGCAAAGCTTTCTTT.

In its sample, this clonotype was seen a few times. The chain employs TRBV20-1 and TRBJ2-2; either TRBD1 or TRBD2 may fit D (6 bases each). CDR1 is DFQATT and CDR2 is SNEGSKA in the germline V gene (reference sequence). The CDR3 has 16 amino acids. V dropped 0 bases and J dropped 5 bases, with 16 bases sitting between them. CDR3 residues: CSARDLGGSSTGELFF. The CDR3 nucleotides read TGCAGTGCTAGAGATCTGGGGGGCTCAAGTACCGGGGAGCTGTTTTTT.

In this sample, this clonotype turned up once. CDR3 region: CATSDLAQQFF. CDR3 nucleotides: TGTGCCACCAGTGATTTGGCTCAGCAGTTCTTC. The V gene is TRBV24-1, the J gene TRBJ2-1, with D uncertain. V was clipped by 0 bases and J by 11 bases, with 4 bases between them. The CDR3 totals 11 residues. The V gene's germline CDR1 is KGHDR and CDR2 SFDVKD.

The V call is TRBV7-9, the J call TRBJ2-7; D perhaps matches TRBD1 (6 bases). Per germline, CDR1 SEHNR and CDR2 FQNEAQ (reference sequence). The CDR3 is made up of 15 amino acids. V was clipped by 6 bases and J by 0 bases, with 15 bases between them. As DNA, the CDR3 is TGTGCCAGCAGTTTTATAGGACAGACCTCCTACGAGCAGTACTTC. Translation gives CASSFIGQTSYEQYF.